Each of the 8 T cell receptor beta chains below was sequenced from the same sample in a study of Tregs in tolerant kidney transplant recipients. Only in-frame clones appear in the TCRdb table, and some are missing; sequencing was by immunoSEQ multiplex PCR. This sample has about 240,000 clones, with more than 65% found just once. Sequencing was carried out using CD4+ T cells from blood. These TCRs come from a human donor in good health.

The V gene is TRBV19, the J gene TRBJ1-1; D unresolved. Trimming shortened V by 3 bases and J by 0 bases, and 11 bases separated the two germline ends. This CDR3 has 15 residues. Germline CDR1 reads LNHDA; CDR2 reads SQIVND (reference sequence). CDR3 loop: CASSIGFSLNTEAFF. For the CDR3, the DNA is TGTGCCAGTAGTATTGGTTTTTCTCTGAACACTGAAGCTTTCTTT. The full variable domain, its missing parts supplied by reference TRBV19 and TRBJ1-1, is DGGITQSPKYLFRKEGQNVTLSCEQNLNHDAMYWYRQDPGQGLRLIYYSQIVNDFQKGDIAEGYSVSREKKESFPLTVTSAQKNPTAFYLCASSIGFSLNTEAFFGQGTRLTVV.

The rearrangement joins TRBV4-1 to TRBJ2-1, with unresolved D. The CDR3 spans 14 residues. V was cut by 0 bases and J by 6 bases, with 9 bases left in between. CDR1 MGHRA and CDR2 YSYEKL come from the germline V gene. The chain's CDR3 is CASSQENEFNEQFF. CDR3 coding DNA: TGCGCCAGCAGCCAAGAGAACGAATTCAATGAGCAGTTCTTC.

The rearrangement uses TRBV19 and TRBJ2-7; the D gene is possibly TRBD1 (6 bases). Trimming removed 5 bases at V and 2 bases at J, with 19 bases between. Germline V gene data show CDR1 as LNHDA and CDR2 as SQIVND (reference sequence). The CDR3 is 16 residues long. The CDR3, as DNA: TGTGCCAGTAGTCTTTCGGGGACACCGCGAACCTACGAGCAGTACTTC. Translated: CASSLSGTPRTYEQYF.

This clone was picked up one time. V usage is TRBV4-1 and J usage is TRBJ2-5; D remains unclear. Germline values: CDR1 MGHRA, CDR2 YSYEKL. The germline V and J ends were trimmed by 1 base and 5 bases, with 8 bases remaining between them. The CDR3 spans 13 residues. The chain's CDR3 is CASSQVLQETQYF. The CDR3 DNA reads TGCGCCAGCAGCCAAGTTCTGCAGGAGACCCAGTACTTC.

The V gene is TRBV5-1, the J gene TRBJ2-3; D unresolved. Trimming left V 4 bases short and J 0 bases short, with 9 bases between. Germline V gene lookup returns CDR1 SGHRS and CDR2 YFSETQ. The CDR3 has 14 residues. CDR3 nucleotide sequence: TGCGCCAGCAGCCCTGAACGGAGCACAGATACGCAGTATTTT. Residues: CASSPERSTDTQYF. The full variable domain, in which reference TRBV5-1 and TRBJ2-3 provide the parts outside the CDR3, is KAGVTQTPRYLIKTRGQQVTLSCSPISGHRSVSWYQQTPGQGLQFLFEYFSETQRNKGNFPGRFSGRQFSNSRSEMNVSTLELGDSALYLCASSPERSTDTQYFGPGTRLTVL.

This chain uses TRBV6-7 with TRBJ1-2, with D maybe TRBD1 (5 bases). TRBV6-7 is reported as an ORF; its role is uncertain. V dropped 7 bases and J dropped 1 base, with 7 bases sitting between them. The CDR3 is 12 residues long. CDR3 loop: CASIGGNYGYTF. The DNA for the CDR3 is TGTGCCAGCATTGGGGGTAACTATGGCTACACCTTC.

The chain recombines TRBV4-2 with TRBJ2-1; TRBD1 matches 8 bases. The CDR3 sequence is 17 residues long. CDR1 and CDR2 (germline): LGHNA, YNFKEQ. After removal of 1 base from V and 8 bases from J, the junction contained 13 bases not matched to a gene. The CDR3 loop reads CASSQGLGLDRVYEQFF. The DNA for the CDR3 is TGTGCCAGCAGCCAAGGCTTAGGTCTGGACAGGGTCTATGAGCAGTTCTTC.

The gene calls are TRBV21-1 and TRBJ2-5. The closer fit of TRBJ2-7 to the DNA end suggests the J call may be wrong. TRBV21-1 has pseudogene status. The CDR3 loop spans 13 amino acids. The CDR3 region is CASSTRDLNEQYF. The CDR3 DNA follows: TGTGCCAGCAGCACCCGCGACCTAAACGAGCAGTACTTC.